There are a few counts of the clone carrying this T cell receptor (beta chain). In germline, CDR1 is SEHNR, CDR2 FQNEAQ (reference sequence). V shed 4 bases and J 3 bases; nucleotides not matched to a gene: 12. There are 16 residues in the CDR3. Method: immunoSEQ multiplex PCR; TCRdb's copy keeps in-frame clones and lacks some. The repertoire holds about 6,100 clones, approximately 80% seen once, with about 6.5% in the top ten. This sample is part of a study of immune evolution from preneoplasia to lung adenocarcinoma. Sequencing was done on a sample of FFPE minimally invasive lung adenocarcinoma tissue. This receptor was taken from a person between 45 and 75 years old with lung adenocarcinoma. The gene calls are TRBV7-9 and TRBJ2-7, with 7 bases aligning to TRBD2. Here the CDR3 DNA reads TGTGCCAGCAGCTCAGGAGAGAGAGCGGGGATCTACGAGCAGTACTTC. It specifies CASSSGERAGIYEQYF. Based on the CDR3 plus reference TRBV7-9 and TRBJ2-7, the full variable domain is DTGVSQNPRHKITKRGQNVTFRCDPISEHNRLYWYRQTLGQGPEFLTYFQNEAQLEKSRLLSDRFSAERPKGSFSTLEIQRTEQGDSAMYLCASSSGERAGIYEQYFGPGTRLTVT.